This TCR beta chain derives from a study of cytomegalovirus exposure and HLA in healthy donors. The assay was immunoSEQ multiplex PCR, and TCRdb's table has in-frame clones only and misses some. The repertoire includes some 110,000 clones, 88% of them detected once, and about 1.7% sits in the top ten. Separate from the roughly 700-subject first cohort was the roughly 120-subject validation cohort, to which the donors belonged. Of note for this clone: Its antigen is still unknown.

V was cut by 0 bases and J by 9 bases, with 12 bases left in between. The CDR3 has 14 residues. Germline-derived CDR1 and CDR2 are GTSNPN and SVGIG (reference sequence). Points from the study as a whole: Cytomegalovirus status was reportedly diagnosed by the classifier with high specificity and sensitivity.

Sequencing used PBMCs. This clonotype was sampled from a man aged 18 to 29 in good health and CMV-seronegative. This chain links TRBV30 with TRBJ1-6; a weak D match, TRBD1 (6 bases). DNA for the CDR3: TGTGCCTGGAGTGTCCGGGACATCGGTTCACCCCTCCACTTT. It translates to CAWSVRDIGSPLHF.